This note documents a single TCR beta chain sequence. Its antigen is not known. This sample was taken from a study of blood T cells in healthy people across ages. Background on the study: Template switching captured about one barcoded beta molecule per two T cells. Overall study findings and caveats: The CMV status of each donor remained undetermined, and this could have confounded shifts in expanded clonotypes.

Next came a second PCR, run for about 7 to 12 cycles, which used a sample-barcoded 5' primer along with a J-beta primer mix. CDR3-containing paired-end reads numbered at least 2.5 million in each sample. TCRdb reanalysed the 5' RACE reads using MiXCR and keeps one entry per CDR3 protein. This table has about 970,000 distinct CDR3 sequences, roughly 51% appearing once. The germline V gene encodes CDR1 MGHRA and CDR2 YSYEKL. Between the trimmed V and J ends, which lost 0 bases and 8 bases, there was a span of 11 bases. The CDR3 is 14 residues long. The TCR was taken from a woman aged 55 to 70 in good health. The sample taken for sequencing was blood. V and J are TRBV4-1 and TRBJ2-1; a possible D gene is TRBD2 (6 bases). The CDR3 region is CASSQDFREHEQFF. DNA of the CDR3: TGCGCCAGCAGCCAAGATTTTCGGGAGCATGAGCAGTTCTTC.